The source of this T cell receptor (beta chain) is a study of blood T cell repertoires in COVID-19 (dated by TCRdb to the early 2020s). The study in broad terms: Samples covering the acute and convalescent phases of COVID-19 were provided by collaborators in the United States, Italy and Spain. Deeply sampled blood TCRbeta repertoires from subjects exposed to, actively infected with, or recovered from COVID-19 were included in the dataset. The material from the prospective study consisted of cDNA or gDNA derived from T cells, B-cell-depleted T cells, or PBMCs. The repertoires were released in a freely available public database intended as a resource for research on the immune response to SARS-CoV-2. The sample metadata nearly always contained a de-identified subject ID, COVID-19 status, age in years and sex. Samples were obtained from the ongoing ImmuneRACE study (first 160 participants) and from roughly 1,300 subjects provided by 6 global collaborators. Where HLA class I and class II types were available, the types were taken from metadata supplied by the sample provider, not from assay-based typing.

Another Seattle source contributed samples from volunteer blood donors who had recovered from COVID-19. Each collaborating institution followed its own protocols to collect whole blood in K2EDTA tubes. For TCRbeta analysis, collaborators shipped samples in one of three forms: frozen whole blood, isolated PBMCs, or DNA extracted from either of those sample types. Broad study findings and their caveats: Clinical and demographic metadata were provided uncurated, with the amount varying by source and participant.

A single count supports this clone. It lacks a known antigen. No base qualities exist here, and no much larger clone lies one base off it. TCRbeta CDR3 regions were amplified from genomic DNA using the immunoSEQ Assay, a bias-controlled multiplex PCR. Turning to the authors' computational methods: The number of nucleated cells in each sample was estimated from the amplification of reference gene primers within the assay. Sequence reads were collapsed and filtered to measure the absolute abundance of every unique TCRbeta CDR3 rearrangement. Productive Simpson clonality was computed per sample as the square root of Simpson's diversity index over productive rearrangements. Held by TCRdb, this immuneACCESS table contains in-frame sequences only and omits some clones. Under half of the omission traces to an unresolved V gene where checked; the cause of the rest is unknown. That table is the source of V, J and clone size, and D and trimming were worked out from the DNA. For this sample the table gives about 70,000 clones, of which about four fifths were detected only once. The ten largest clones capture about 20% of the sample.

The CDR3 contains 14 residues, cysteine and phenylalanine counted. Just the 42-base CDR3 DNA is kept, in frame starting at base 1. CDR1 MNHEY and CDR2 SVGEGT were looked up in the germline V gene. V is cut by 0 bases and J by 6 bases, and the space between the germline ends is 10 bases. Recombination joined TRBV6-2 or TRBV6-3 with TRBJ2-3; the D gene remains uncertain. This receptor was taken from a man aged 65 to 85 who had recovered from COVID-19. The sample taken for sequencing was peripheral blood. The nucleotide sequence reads TGTGCCAGCAGTTACTCGATGCAGATGGATACGCAGTATTTT. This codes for CASSYSMQMDTQYF.